The T cell receptor beta chain under discussion was sequenced for a study of Ad26.COV2.S vaccination and SARS-CoV-2 variants (dated by TCRdb to the early 2020s). Background for the entire study: Vaccine-arm donors came from COV1001, a multicentre, randomized, double-blind, placebo-controlled phase I-IIa trial of Ad26.COV2.S in healthy adults. Ad26.COV2.S was administered intramuscularly at 5 x 10^10 or 1 x 10^11 viral particles, either as a single shot or as two shots given 56 days apart. Sequencing of the TCRbeta repertoire served to evaluate the specificity and breadth of SARS-CoV-2-reactive T cell receptors following Ad26.COV2.S vaccination. A total of approximately 30 samples were included in the TCR-sequenced set, comprising 19 Ad26.COV2.S vaccine recipients, 5 placebo recipients and 8 SARS-CoV-2 convalescent individuals. Trial participants were randomized into five groups of five: low-dose or high-dose Ad26.COV2.S given once or twice, or placebo on both occasions. Investigators remained blinded to trial group allocation during experiments and outcome assessment. The full study reports these points: The study was not powered for comparison of responses between vaccine doses or regimens. It was noted by the authors that total T cell responses may have been underestimated by the TCR breadth and depth analyses. Comparable non-spike TCR breadth was observed between vaccine and placebo recipients, consistent with only spike being contained in the vaccine. Spike-specific TCR breadth was higher in Ad26.COV2.S recipients than in placebo recipients (P = 0.0014). After vaccination, spike-specific CD8+ and CD4+ T cell responses were reported to show substantial breadth.

This clone was counted once. Its antigen is not yet known. No much larger clone is present one base from it, and per-base qualities are unavailable. This sample's treatment or condition label indicates: around 19 received Ad26.COV2.S at low or high dose, single or two shots; 5 received placebo; per-sample allocation not given. Repertoires of vaccine and placebo recipients were sequenced from samples taken on day 63 after the first injection. In Cohort 1b, about two dozen adults aged 18-55 years were enrolled at a single site in Boston, USA, between 29 July and 7 August 2020. Ad26.COV2.S was a replication-incompetent adenovirus type 26 vector expressing a prefusion-stabilized SARS-CoV-2 spike protein from the original Wuhan strain. Trimming leaves V shorter by 3 bases and J shorter by 0 bases, with the junction holding 6 bases beyond the gene matches. Including cysteine and phenylalanine, the CDR3 has 16 amino acids. Just the 48-base CDR3 DNA is kept, in frame starting at base 1. CDR1 and CDR2 are read off the germline V gene (reference sequence) as PRHDT and FYEKMQ.

The immunoSEQ Assay was the method used to sequence TCRbeta CDR3 regions. After extraction, genomic DNA underwent amplification by bias-controlled multiplex PCR, followed by high-throughput sequencing. Regarding the original processing steps: To quantify the absolute abundance of each unique TCRbeta CDR3 region, sequences were collapsed and filtered. T cell fraction was estimated by normalization of TCRbeta template counts to usable DNA, with usable DNA being measured through amplification of reference genes present in all nucleated cells. Repertoire TCRs were annotated as SARS-CoV-2-specific by exact matching of V gene, CDR3 amino acid sequence and J gene to a known reactive TCR set. The reference SARS-CoV-2 TCR set was obtained from MIRA and was filtered for enrichment in COVID-19-positive ImmuneCODE repertoires, whereby public or cross-reactive TCRs were removed. Using the MIRA antigens, annotated TCRs were further analysed by specific ORF or by position within an ORF. Breadth was defined as annotated unique rearrangements over total unique productive rearrangements; depth was the summed frequency of those rearrangements. Group comparisons of TCR breadth used two-sided Wilcoxon rank-sum tests. TCRdb's version of the immuneACCESS table is confined to in-frame rearrangements and falls short of the full clone set. An unresolved V gene accounts for under half of the shortfall where checked; the remainder is of unknown origin. V and J calls plus clone size are reproduced from that table; the DNA served to infer D and trimming. A total of more than 400,000 clones appear in this sample, 90% of them only once. In total, the top ten clones hold about 4.1% of the sample.

The sequences come from peripheral blood, collected in a trial of Ad26.COV2.S vaccine versus placebo. This clonotype originated in a person between 18 and 60 years old who received the Ad26.COV2.S COVID-19 vaccine or a placebo. The rearrangement combines TRBV13 with TRBJ2-5; a stretch of 8 junction bases matches TRBD2. The nucleotides read TGTGCCAGCAGCTTCCGACTAGCGCAAGACCAAGAGACCCAGTACTTC. Translated, it gives CASSFRLAQDQETQYF.